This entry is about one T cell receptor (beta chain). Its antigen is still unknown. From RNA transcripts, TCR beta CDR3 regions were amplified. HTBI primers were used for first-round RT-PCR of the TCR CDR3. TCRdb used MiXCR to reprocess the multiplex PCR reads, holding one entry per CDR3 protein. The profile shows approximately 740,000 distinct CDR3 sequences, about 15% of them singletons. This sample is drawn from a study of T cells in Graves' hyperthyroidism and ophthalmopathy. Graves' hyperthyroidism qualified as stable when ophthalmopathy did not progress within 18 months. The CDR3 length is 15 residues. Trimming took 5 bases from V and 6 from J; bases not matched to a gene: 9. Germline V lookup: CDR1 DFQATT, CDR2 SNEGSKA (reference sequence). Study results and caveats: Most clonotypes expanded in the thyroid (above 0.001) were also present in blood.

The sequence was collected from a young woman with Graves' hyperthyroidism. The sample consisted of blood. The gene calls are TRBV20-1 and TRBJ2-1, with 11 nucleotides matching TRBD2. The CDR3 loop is CSAVINSGGGNEQFF. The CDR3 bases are TGCAGTGCTGTAATAAATAGCGGGGGGGGCAATGAGCAGTTCTTC.